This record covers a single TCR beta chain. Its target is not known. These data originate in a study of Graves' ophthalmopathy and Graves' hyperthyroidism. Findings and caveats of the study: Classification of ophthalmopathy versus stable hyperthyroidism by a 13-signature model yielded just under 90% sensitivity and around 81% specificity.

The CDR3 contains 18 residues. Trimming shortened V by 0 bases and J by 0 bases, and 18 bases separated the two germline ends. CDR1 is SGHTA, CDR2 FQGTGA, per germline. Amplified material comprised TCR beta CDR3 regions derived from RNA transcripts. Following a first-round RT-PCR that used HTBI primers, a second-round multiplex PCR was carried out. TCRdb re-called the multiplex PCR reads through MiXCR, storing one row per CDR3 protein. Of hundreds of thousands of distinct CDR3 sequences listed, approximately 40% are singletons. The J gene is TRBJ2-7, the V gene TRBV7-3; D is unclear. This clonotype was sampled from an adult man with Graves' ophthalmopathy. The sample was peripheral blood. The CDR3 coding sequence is TGTGCCAGCAGCTTAACGGGCTTCGAGACCCCTACCTCCTACGAGCAGTACTTC. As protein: CASSLTGFETPTSYEQYF.